Listed here are 20 T cell receptor beta chains from one sample, sequenced in a study of blood T cell repertoires in COVID-19. TCRdb's copy holds only in-frame clones and misses some; the assay was immunoSEQ multiplex PCR. The table lists roughly 63,000 clones, about 88% of them singletons. The sequenced sample was peripheral blood. The origin of the receptors is a man over 45 with active COVID-19.

The chain joins TRBV15 to TRBJ2-1; 10 bases agree with TRBD1. Unmatched junction bases numbered 5, after V lost 0 bases and J lost 3 bases. This CDR3 spans 17 amino acids. Germline CDR1 reads LNHNV; CDR2 reads YYDKDF (reference sequence). CDR3 sequence (DNA): TGTGCCACCAGCAGAGATTGGGGGACAGGGGTCTACAATGAGCAGTTCTTC. Residues: CATSRDWGTGVYNEQFF. Using reference TRBV15 and TRBJ2-1 for the parts outside the CDR3, the full variable domain is DAMVIQNPRYQVTQFGKPVTLSCSQTLNHNVMYWYQQKSSQAPKLLFHYYDKDFNNEADTPDNFQSRRPNTSFCFLDIRSPGLGDTAMYLCATSRDWGTGVYNEQFFGPGTRLTVL.

This chain connects TRBV27 to TRBJ1-1, with TRBD1 identical over 11 bases. Trimming took 2 bases from V and 11 from J; bases not matched to a gene: 10. Germline lookup yields CDR1 MNHEY and CDR2 SMNVEV (reference sequence). This CDR3 region has 15 residues. CDR3 bases: TGTGCCAGCAGTTTAATAGGACAGGGGGCCTTTACGGCTTTCTTT. Translation: CASSLIGQGAFTAFF.

The rearrangement joins TRBV2 to TRBJ2-1, with D perhaps matching TRBD1 (5 bases). CDR1 and CDR2 (germline): SNHLY, FYNNEI. Trimming left V 4 bases short and J 8 bases short, with 15 bases between. The CDR3 runs 14 residues. The CDR3 loop reads CASSANRWTDEQFF. The CDR3 coding sequence is TGTGCCAGCAGTGCGAACAGGTGGACGGATGAGCAGTTCTTC. Together with reference TRBV2 and TRBJ2-1, the CDR3 gives the full variable domain: EPEVTQTPSHQVTQMGQEVILRCVPISNHLYFYWYRQILGQKVEFLVSFYNNEISEKSEIFDDQFSVERPDGSNFTLKIRSTKLEDSAMYFCASSANRWTDEQFFGPGTRLTVL.

The chain couples TRBV5-8 to TRBJ2-2; 8 bases are a match to TRBD1. CDR1 and CDR2 from the germline V gene are SGHTS and YDEGEE. J gave up 8 bases and V 4 bases, and 10 bases lay outside the gene matches. The CDR3 has 15 residues. CDR3 nucleotide sequence: TGTGCCAGCAGCAAAAACAGGGGGAAAACTGGGGAGCTGTTTTTT. This translates into CASSKNRGKTGELFF.

V usage is TRBV4-1 and J usage is TRBJ2-3, with 14 bases aligning to TRBD2. The germline V gene has CDR1 MGHRA and CDR2 YSYEKL. The junction had 5 bases not matched to a gene; V was cut back by 2 bases and J by 10 bases. The CDR3 covers 15 residues. The CDR3 loop reads CASSQLTSGGVSQYF. The CDR3 DNA reads TGCGCCAGCAGCCAACTGACTAGCGGGGGGGTCTCGCAGTATTTT.

Here the CDR3 DNA reads TGTGCCAGCAGCTCTATTTTCACTAGCGGGGGGAAGCAAGAGACCCAGTACTTC. This encodes CASSSIFTSGGKQETQYF. The rearrangement joins TRBV7-2 to TRBJ2-5, with 12 bases aligning to TRBD2. Germline V gives CDR1 SGHTA, CDR2 FQGNSA. There are 18 residues in the CDR3. Unmatched junction bases numbered 11, after V lost 4 bases and J lost 2 bases.

The genes are TRBV11-1 and TRBJ2-2; possible D gene TRBD1, 6 bases. V dropped 2 bases and J dropped 5 bases, with 9 bases sitting between them. The CDR3 loop spans 14 amino acids. CDR1 is SGHAT and CDR2 is FQDESV in the germline V gene (reference sequence). The CDR3 spells CASSLLRGTGELFF. CDR3 DNA: TGTGCCAGCAGCTTATTGAGGGGGACCGGGGAGCTGTTTTTT. The full variable domain, rest sourced from reference TRBV11-1 and TRBJ2-2, is EAEVAQSPRYKITEKSQAVAFWCDPISGHATLYWYRQILGQGPELLVQFQDESVVDDSQLPKDRFSAERLKGVDSTLKIQPAELGDSAMYLCASSLLRGTGELFFGEGSRLTVL.

In its sample, this clone was seen a few times. The chain employs TRBV9 and TRBJ1-5; TRBD1 matches at 10 bases. The CDR3 length is 14 residues. Germline trimming cut 3 bases from V and 4 bases from J; bases unmatched to any gene: 1. Germline CDR1 reads SGDLS; CDR2 reads YYNGEE. This CDR3 is CASSGGQGNQPQHF. In DNA form, the CDR3 reads TGTGCCAGCAGCGGGGGACAGGGGAATCAGCCCCAGCATTTT.

This clone was recorded once. The J gene is TRBJ1-1, the V gene TRBV21-1. TRBV21-1 represents a pseudogene. This CDR3 is 16 amino acids long. CDR3 loop: CASSNYGLKTGTEAFF. The CDR3 DNA is TGTGCCAGCAGCAATTACGGTCTAAAAACTGGCACTGAAGCTTTCTTT.

There are a few counts of this clone. This sequence joins TRBV15 and TRBJ2-3; TRBD1 agrees at 8 bases. This CDR3 is 11 amino acids long. The J segment lost 10 bases and the V segment lost 6 bases, leaving 3 bases of the junction unmatched. Germline V gene data show CDR1 as LNHNV and CDR2 as YYDKDF (reference sequence). CDR3 sequence reads: CATRYRGAQYF. The DNA of the CDR3 is TGTGCCACCAGGTACAGGGGGGCGCAGTATTTT.

The chain is built from TRBV29-1 and TRBJ1-5; 7 nucleotides line up with TRBD1. The CDR3 totals 17 residues. Looked up from germline, CDR1 is SQVTM and CDR2 is ANQGSEA. The junction had 14 bases not matched to a gene; V was cut back by 6 bases and J by 0 bases. This CDR3 is CSVPGPGGIYSNQPQHF. The CDR3 DNA reads TGCAGCGTGCCCGGGCCAGGGGGGATTTATAGCAATCAGCCCCAGCATTTT.

This clone has a single count. The chain combines TRBV2 with TRBJ1-2, with 7 bases matching TRBD1. Germline V CDR1 and CDR2: SNHLY, FYNNEI. V lost 6 bases, J lost 7 bases, and 8 bases stayed unmatched. This CDR3 has 13 residues. The CDR3 sequence: CASSLDRVGGYTF. The CDR3 DNA reads TGTGCCAGCAGCCTCGACAGGGTCGGTGGCTACACCTTC.

The chain couples TRBV5-1 to TRBJ1-3; 8 bases are a match to TRBD1. This CDR3 contains 16 residues. Trimming cost V 0 bases and J 4 bases; bases outside gene matches: 6. Germline-derived CDR1 and CDR2 are SGHRS and YFSETQ. CDR3 sequence: CASSLAGTGNGNTIYF. For the CDR3, the DNA is TGCGCCAGCAGCTTGGCCGGGACAGGAAACGGAAACACCATATATTTT.

The chain employs TRBV4-3 and TRBJ1-5; D is unresolved. Trimming shortened V by 0 bases and J by 0 bases, and 9 bases separated the two germline ends. The CDR3 loop spans 16 amino acids. Germline CDR1 LGHNA, CDR2 YSLEER. The DNA of the CDR3 is TGCGCCAGCAGCCAAGATTGGAGGCCTAGCAATCAGCCCCAGCATTTT. It codes for CASSQDWRPSNQPQHF.

The chain carries TRBV5-6 and TRBJ1-2; the D gene is possibly TRBD1 (5 bases). The germline CDR1 and CDR2 sequences are SGHDT and YYEEEE. The CDR3 covers 15 residues. V shed 0 bases and J shed 8 bases, with 17 bases lying between them. Written as DNA, the CDR3 is TGTGCCAGCAGCTTGGTAGGGGCTGGTGACGCGGGCTACACCTTC. It is translated as CASSLVGAGDAGYTF.

This rearrangement joins TRBV9 to TRBJ2-5; possible D gene TRBD2, 5 bases. V gave up 5 bases and J gave up 7 bases, with 15 bases separating them. The CDR3 consists of 13 residues. The germline gives CDR1 SGDLS, CDR2 YYNGEE. The CDR3 DNA is TGTGCCAGCAGATCGGGAAATTCAGCGACCCAGTACTTC. It translates to CASRSGNSATQYF.

The chain is built from TRBV6-5 and TRBJ2-1; D possibly corresponds to TRBD2 (6 bases). Germline-derived CDR1 and CDR2 are MNHEY and SVGAGI. This CDR3 is 15 amino acids long. Deletions cut 6 bases from V and 8 bases from J, with 20 bases between. DNA of the CDR3: TGTGCCAGCAGCCACAGAGGACTATGGTATCATGAGCAGTTCTTC. Translation gives CASSHRGLWYHEQFF.

The chain uses TRBV2 and TRBJ2-1; D is possibly TRBD2 (5 bases). Trimming removed 6 bases at V and 7 bases at J, with 7 bases between. Germline V lookup: CDR1 SNHLY, CDR2 FYNNEI. The length of the CDR3 is 11 residues. The DNA for the CDR3 is TGTGCCAGCAGCAGGAGGAATGAGCAGTTCTTC. Translated, it gives CASSRRNEQFF.

The V and J genes are TRBV9 and TRBJ1-2; D ambiguous. CDR1 and CDR2 (germline): SGDLS, YYNGEE. The length of the CDR3 is 16 residues. V was pared by 0 bases and J by 7 bases, with 19 bases between. CDR3 in amino acids: CASSVGPARQVVGYTF. The CDR3 DNA is TGTGCCAGCAGCGTAGGTCCCGCAAGGCAGGTCGTTGGCTACACCTTC.

This chain joins TRBV6-6 and TRBJ1-3; 8 nucleotides agree with TRBD1. The CDR3 contains 14 residues. The junction had 5 bases not matched to a gene; V was cut back by 6 bases and J by 4 bases. Germline V gives CDR1 MNHNY, CDR2 SVGAGI (reference sequence). The CDR3 protein is CASSQQGDGNTIYF. The CDR3 DNA reads as TGTGCCAGCAGCCAACAGGGGGACGGAAACACCATATATTTT.